This passage covers 16 T cell receptor beta chains from one sample sequenced in a study of metastatic and nonmetastatic thyroid tumors. All patients were untreated before thyroid surgery. TCRdb recomputed clones from the PCR reads via MiXCR. The sample contains tens of thousands of clones, roughly 25% of which appear only once. The sample consisted of tumor tissue. The receptors were sampled from a male donor with papillary thyroid cancer or a benign thyroid nodule (not recorded which). Some clones in this sample may be carry-over from other donors' samples.

This clone was seen at least ten times. CDR3 in DNA: TGCAGCGTCATACGGACTAGAGGCACAGATACGCAGTATTTT. This encodes CSVIRTRGTDTQYF. The rearrangement joins TRBV29-1 to TRBJ2-3; 7 positions match TRBD2. The CDR3 length is 14 residues. Germline-derived CDR1 and CDR2 are SQVTM and ANQGSEA. The trim removed 6 bases at V and 1 base at J, leaving 7 bases unmatched.

Comment on this clone: One end of the junction is discordant with germline, which a read error may explain. The chain is built from TRBV6-1 and TRBJ1-1; 7 bases line up with TRBD1. Germline V lookup: CDR1 MNHNS, CDR2 SASEGT. This CDR3 region has 13 residues. The CDR3 is CASRRTGVTEALF. The CDR3 nucleotides read TGTGCCAGCAGACGCACAGGGGTCACTGAAGCTTTATTT.

The chain has TRBV24-1 and TRBJ1-5; weak D call: TRBD1 (5 bases). This CDR3 is built from 14 residues. With 8 bases removed from V and 6 bases from J, the gap between germline ends came to 16 bases. Germline CDR1 reads KGHDR; CDR2 reads SFDVKD. CDR3 protein: CATTWAGGSQPQHF. The CDR3 DNA reads as TGTGCCACCACGTGGGCTGGGGGAAGTCAGCCCCAGCATTTT.

This clone has at least ten counts. Other DNA sequences in this sample translate to the same CDR3. The J gene is TRBJ1-1, the V gene TRBV15; a weak D match, TRBD1 (5 bases). Trimming stripped 3 bases from V and 1 base from J, with 15 bases between. Germline CDR1 and CDR2: LNHNV and YYDKDF (reference sequence). This CDR3 spans 16 amino acids. The CDR3 DNA is TGTGCCACCAGCAGCCCCTCCGGGGGGACGAACACTGAAGCTTTCTTT. Protein product: CATSSPSGGTNTEAFF.

This clone is labeled as medium-sized. In DNA form, the CDR3 reads TGTGCCAGCAGTGAAGGGGGTCCGTCCTCTGGAAACACCATATATTTT. As protein: CASSEGGPSSGNTIYF. This chain links TRBV6-1 with TRBJ1-3; D ambiguous. CDR1 MNHNS and CDR2 SASEGT come from the germline V gene. Trimming cost V 1 base and J 0 bases, with 10 bases left between them. CDR3 size: 16 residues.

This clone was seen a handful of times. The CDR3 sequence is CASSEGTGRKQFF. CDR3 nucleotide sequence: TGTGCCAGCAGTGAAGGGACAGGGAGAAAGCAGTTCTTC. This rearrangement joins TRBV6-4 to TRBJ2-1; 9 bases are shared with TRBD1. This CDR3 comprises 13 residues. After removal of 3 bases from V and 11 bases from J, the junction contained 5 bases not matched to a gene. Per the germline V gene, CDR1 is MRHNA and CDR2 is SNTAGT.

By share, this clone counts as medium-sized (0.01 to 0.1%). The genes are TRBV10-2 and TRBJ2-3, with TRBD1 as a possible D gene (6 bases). From germline, CDR1 is WSHSY and CDR2 SAAADI. V lost 11 bases and J lost 0, with 9 bases in between. The CDR3 loop spans 12 amino acids. CDR3 loop: CAARGSTDTQYF. The DNA of the CDR3 is TGCGCCGCAAGGGGGAGCACAGATACGCAGTATTTT.

This clone was recorded many times. The rearrangement joins TRBV9 to TRBJ2-5, with unresolved D. Germline CDR1 SGDLS, CDR2 YYNGEE. The CDR3 runs 21 residues. The V end was cut by 0 bases, the J end by 3 bases, with 30 bases between. CDR3 protein: CASSVDYMMSSTPRFEETQYF. CDR3 DNA sequence: TGTGCCAGCAGCGTAGATTATATGATGAGTTCGACCCCACGATTTGAAGAGACCCAGTACTTC.

This clone was recorded a few times. This may be a read error: a much more frequent sequence differs by one nucleotide. This rearrangement joins TRBV29-1 to TRBJ2-1; D possibly corresponds to TRBD1 (6 bases). Trimming left V 8 bases short and J 8 bases short, with 22 bases between. The CDR3 extends over 14 amino acids. Germline CDR1 reads SQVTM; CDR2 reads ANQGSEA. In DNA, the CDR3 is TGCAGCTCCGAAGGATGGCAGGGGACCGATGAGCAGTTCTTC. It translates to CSSEGWQGTDEQFF.

This clone was recorded many times. J is TRBJ2-3 and V is TRBV2; no definite D call. Germline CDR1 is SNHLY and CDR2 is FYNNEI. V lost 4 bases, J lost 0 bases, and 8 bases lay in between. This CDR3 region has 14 residues. This CDR3 reads CASSVSSSTDTQYF. CDR3 nucleotides: TGTGCCAGCAGTGTTTCTTCTAGCACAGATACGCAGTATTTT.

Notes on this clone: A much larger clone differs from this one at a single base, so this may be a read error. Other DNA sequences in the same sample also yield this CDR3. V and J are TRBV19 and TRBJ1-1; D not resolved. The CDR3 is 13 residues long. The germline V and J ends were trimmed by 8 bases and 1 base, with 11 bases remaining between them. CDR1 is LNHDA, CDR2 SQIVND, per germline (reference sequence). The CDR3 DNA is TGTGCCAGTTCTCAGACAAAGAACACTGAAGCTTTCTTT. Translating gives CASSQTKNTEAFF.

Many counts were recorded for this clone. The chain combines TRBV27 with TRBJ2-1; D assignment may be TRBD1 or TRBD2 (6 bases each). This CDR3 contains 13 residues. The V and J ends lost 5 bases and 8 bases respectively, with 13 bases between them. From germline, CDR1 is MNHEY and CDR2 SMNVEV (reference sequence). CDR3 nucleotides: TGTGCCAGCAGTCCCCTCGGGGGCGATGAGCAGTTCTTC. It encodes CASSPLGGDEQFF.

In this sample, this clone turned up a few times. This chain joins TRBV7-6 and TRBJ2-1, with D tentatively TRBD1 or TRBD2 (5 bases each). Between the trimmed V and J ends, which lost 7 bases and 6 bases, there was a span of 10 bases. This CDR3 has 12 residues. The V gene's germline CDR1 is SGHVS and CDR2 FNYEAQ. CDR3: CASTPGRNEQFF. The CDR3 DNA sequence: TGTGCCAGCACCCCGGGGCGCAATGAGCAGTTCTTC.

This clone has more than one count but fewer than ten. J is TRBJ1-2 and V is TRBV6-1, with 7 nucleotides matching TRBD1. The CDR3 contains 15 residues. V gave up 6 bases and J gave up 7 bases; unmatched junction bases: 14. Germline lookup yields CDR1 MNHNS and CDR2 SASEGT. CDR3 in DNA: TGTGCCAGCAGAACCCGACAGGGAGAAGAGGCTGGCTACACCTTC. This encodes CASRTRQGEEAGYTF.

A note on this clone: Being one base from a much bigger clone, this may be a read error. J is TRBJ2-1 and V is TRBV6-4; 13 bases agree with TRBD2. The germline gives CDR1 MRHNA, CDR2 SNTAGT. CDR3 size: 16 residues. For the CDR3, the DNA is TGTACCAGCAGTGACGGACTAGCGGGAGAAAGTGGTGAGCAGTTCTTC. Translation gives CTSSDGLAGESGEQFF.

This clone was observed at least ten times. The rearrangement links TRBV5-6 to TRBJ2-7; D remains ambiguous. Trimming took off 1 base at V and 7 bases at J, with 6 bases between the two ends. CDR3 length: 11 residues. Germline assignment: CDR1 SGHDT and CDR2 YYEEEE. CDR3 in DNA: TGTGCCAGCAGCTTGTTGGGGGAGCAGTACTTC. Translated: CASSLLGEQYF.